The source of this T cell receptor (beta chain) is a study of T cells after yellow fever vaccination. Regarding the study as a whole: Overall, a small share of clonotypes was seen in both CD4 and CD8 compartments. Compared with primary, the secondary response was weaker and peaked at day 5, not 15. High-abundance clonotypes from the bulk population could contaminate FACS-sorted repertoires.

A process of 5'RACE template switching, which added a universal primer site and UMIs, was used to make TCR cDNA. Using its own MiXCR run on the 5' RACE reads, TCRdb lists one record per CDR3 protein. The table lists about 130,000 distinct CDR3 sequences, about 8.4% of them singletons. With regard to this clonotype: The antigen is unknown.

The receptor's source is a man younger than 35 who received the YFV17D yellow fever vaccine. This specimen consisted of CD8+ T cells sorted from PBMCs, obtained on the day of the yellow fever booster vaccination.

The chain's CDR3 is CASSQDSGYGTEAFF. The CDR3 coding sequence is TGCGCCAGCAGCCAAGATTCGGGGTATGGCACTGAAGCTTTCTTT. The chain joins TRBV4-3 to TRBJ1-1; D ambiguous. Germline V CDR1 and CDR2: LGHNA, YSLEER. The CDR3 covers 15 residues. With 0 bases removed from V and 4 bases from J, the gap between germline ends came to 12 bases.